This TCR beta chain derives from a study of T cells in localized non-small cell lung cancer. Germline V gene sequence: CDR1 SGHNT, CDR2 YENEEA. Trimming shortened V by 3 bases and J by 2 bases, and 8 bases separated the two germline ends. CDR3 size: 14 residues. Clones were sequenced by immunoSEQ multiplex PCR, and TCRdb holds only the in-frame ones, with some missing. The sample records 950 to 1,500 clones, approximately 20% being singletons. This clone is classed as medium-sized. What it recognizes is unknown. Regarding the study as a whole: Uninvolved adjacent lung had more T cell clonality than any other tissue, topping tumor. Longer overall survival was linked to higher blood T cell density. Analysis by sequencing included only one tumor region, so heterogeneity remains possible.

The material was normal lung tissue next to the tumor, obtained before any cancer treatment. The chain carries TRBV11-3 and TRBJ2-4; D ambiguous. The receptor was isolated from a male donor at least 60 years old with stage I lung adenocarcinoma. CDR3 protein: CASSLGSPKNIQYF. CDR3 coding DNA: TGTGCCAGCAGCTTGGGCAGCCCCAAAAACATTCAGTACTTC.